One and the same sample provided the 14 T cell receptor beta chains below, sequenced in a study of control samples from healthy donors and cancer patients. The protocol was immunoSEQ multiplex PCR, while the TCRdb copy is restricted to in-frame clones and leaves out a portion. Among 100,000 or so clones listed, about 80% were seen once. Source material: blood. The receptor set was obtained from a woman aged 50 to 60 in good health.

Written as DNA, the CDR3 is TGCGCCAGCAGTCCAGTGGGTTCCTCCTACGAGCAGTACTTC. This sequence encodes CASSPVGSSYEQYF. The rearrangement uses TRBV5-1 and TRBJ2-7; no clear D. There are 14 residues in the CDR3. Germline CDR1 SGHRS, CDR2 YFSETQ. Trimming removed 5 bases from V and 0 bases from J, with 12 bases in between.

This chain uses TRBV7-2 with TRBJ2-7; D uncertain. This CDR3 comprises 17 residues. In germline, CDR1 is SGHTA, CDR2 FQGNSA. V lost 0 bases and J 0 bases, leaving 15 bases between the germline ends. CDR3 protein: CASSLAPVGSSSYEQYF. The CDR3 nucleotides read TGTGCCAGCAGCTTAGCCCCGGTGGGCAGCAGCTCCTACGAGCAGTACTTC.

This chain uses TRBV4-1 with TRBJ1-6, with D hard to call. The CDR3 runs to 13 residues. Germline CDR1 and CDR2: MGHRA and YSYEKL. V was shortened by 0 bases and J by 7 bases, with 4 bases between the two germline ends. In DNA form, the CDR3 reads TGCGCCAGCAGCCAAGAAACAAATTCACCCCTCCACTTT. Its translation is CASSQETNSPLHF.

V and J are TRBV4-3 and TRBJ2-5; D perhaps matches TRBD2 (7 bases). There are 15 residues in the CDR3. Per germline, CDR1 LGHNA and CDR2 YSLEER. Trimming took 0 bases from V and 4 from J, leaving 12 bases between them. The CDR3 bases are TGCGCCAGCAGCCAAGAGAGCGCGGGGGCAGAGACCCAGTACTTC. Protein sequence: CASSQESAGAETQYF.

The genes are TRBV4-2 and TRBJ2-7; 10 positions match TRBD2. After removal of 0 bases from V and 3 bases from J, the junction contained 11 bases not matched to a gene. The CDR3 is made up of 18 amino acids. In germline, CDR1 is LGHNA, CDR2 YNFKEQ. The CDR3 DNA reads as TGTGCCAGCAGCCAAGATGATCAGCGGGGGGGAAATAACTACGAGCAGTACTTC. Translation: CASSQDDQRGGNNYEQYF.

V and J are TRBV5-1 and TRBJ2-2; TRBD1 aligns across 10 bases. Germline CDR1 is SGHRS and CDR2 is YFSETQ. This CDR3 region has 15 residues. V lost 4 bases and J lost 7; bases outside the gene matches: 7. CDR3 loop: CASSPGTGDSGELFF. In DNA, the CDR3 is TGCGCCAGCAGCCCCGGGACAGGGGATAGCGGGGAGCTGTTTTTT.

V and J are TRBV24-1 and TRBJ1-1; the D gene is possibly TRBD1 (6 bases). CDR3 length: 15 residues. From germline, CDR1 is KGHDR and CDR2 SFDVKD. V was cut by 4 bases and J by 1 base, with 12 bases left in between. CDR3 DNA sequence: TGTGCCACCAGTGACGAAGGGGGGGGGAACACTGAAGCTTTCTTT. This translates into CATSDEGGGNTEAFF.

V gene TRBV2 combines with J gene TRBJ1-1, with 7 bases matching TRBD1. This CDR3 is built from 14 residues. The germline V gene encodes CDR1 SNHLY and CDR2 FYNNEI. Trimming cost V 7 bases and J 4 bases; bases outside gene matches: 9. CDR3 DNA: TGTGCCAGCACCCCACAGGGGTTCGGCACTGAAGCTTTCTTT. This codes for CASTPQGFGTEAFF. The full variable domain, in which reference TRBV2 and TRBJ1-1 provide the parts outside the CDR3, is EPEVTQTPSHQVTQMGQEVILRCVPISNHLYFYWYRQILGQKVEFLVSFYNNEISEKSEIFDDQFSVERPDGSNFTLKIRSTKLEDSAMYFCASTPQGFGTEAFFGQGTRLTVV.

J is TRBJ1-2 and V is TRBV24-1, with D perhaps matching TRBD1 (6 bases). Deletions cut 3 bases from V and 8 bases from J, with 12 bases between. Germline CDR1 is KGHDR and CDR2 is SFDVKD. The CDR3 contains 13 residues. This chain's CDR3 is CATSDNRVNGYTF. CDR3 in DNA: TGTGCCACCAGTGATAACAGGGTGAACGGCTACACCTTC.

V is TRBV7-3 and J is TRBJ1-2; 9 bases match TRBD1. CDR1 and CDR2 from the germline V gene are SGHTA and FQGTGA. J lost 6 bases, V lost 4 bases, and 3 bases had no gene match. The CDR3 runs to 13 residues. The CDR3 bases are TGTGCCAGCAGCTATACAGGGGGCGATGGCTACACCTTC. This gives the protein CASSYTGGDGYTF.

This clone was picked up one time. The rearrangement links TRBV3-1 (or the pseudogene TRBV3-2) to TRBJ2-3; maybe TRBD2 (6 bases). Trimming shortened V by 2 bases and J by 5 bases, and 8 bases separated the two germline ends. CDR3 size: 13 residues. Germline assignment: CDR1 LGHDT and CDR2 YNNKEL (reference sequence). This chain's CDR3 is CASSQRREDTQYF. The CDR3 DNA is TGTGCCAGCAGCCAAAGGCGGGAAGATACGCAGTATTTT.

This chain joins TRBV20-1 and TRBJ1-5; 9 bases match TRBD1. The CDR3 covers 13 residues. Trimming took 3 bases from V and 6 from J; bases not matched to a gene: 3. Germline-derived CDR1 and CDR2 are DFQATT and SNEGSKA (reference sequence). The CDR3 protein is CSASGTGSQPQHF. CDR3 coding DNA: TGCAGTGCTAGTGGGACAGGGAGTCAGCCCCAGCATTTT.

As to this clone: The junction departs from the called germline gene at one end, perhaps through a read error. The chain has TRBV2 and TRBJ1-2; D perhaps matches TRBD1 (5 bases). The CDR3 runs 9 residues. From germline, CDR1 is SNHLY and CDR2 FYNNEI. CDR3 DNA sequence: TGTGCCAGCACGCAGGGTTCTCCCTTC. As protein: CASTQGSPF.

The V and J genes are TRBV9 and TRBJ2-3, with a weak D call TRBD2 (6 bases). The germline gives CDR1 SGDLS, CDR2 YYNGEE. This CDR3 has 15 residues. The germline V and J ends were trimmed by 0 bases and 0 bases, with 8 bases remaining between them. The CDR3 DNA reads TGTGCCAGCAGCGTAGTAGCGGCTAGCACAGATACGCAGTATTTT. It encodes CASSVVAASTDTQYF.